This TCR beta chain was profiled in a study of T cells in tuberculosis. Study-wide results and limits: Smaller alpha distances in active tuberculosis partly reflected shorter CDR3-alpha lengths.

Method: immunoSEQ multiplex PCR; TCRdb's copy keeps in-frame clones and lacks some. The sample contains tens of thousands of clones, 90% to 95% of which appear only once. Time point of the sample: new active TB diagnosis, blood taken before or within 7 days of starting treatment. The V segment lost 5 bases and the J segment 5 bases; nucleotides outside the gene matches: 11. This CDR3 is built from 15 residues. The V gene's germline CDR1 is SGHTA and CDR2 FQGNSA. As to this clone: Its antigen is still unknown.

The sample was PBMCs, taken at tuberculosis diagnosis. V gene TRBV7-2 combines with J gene TRBJ2-7, with 8 bases aligning to TRBD2. The source of this sequence is an adult with tuberculosis. Here the CDR3 reads CASSRWSGSRNEQYF. The CDR3 DNA reads as TGTGCCAGCAGCCGGTGGAGCGGGAGTCGGAACGAGCAGTACTTC.